Listed below are T cell receptor beta chains from one sample, sequenced in a study of T cells in Graves' hyperthyroidism and ophthalmopathy. TCRdb re-derived calls from the multiplex PCR reads in MiXCR, one entry per CDR3 protein. The sample has more than 350,000 distinct CDR3 sequences; 15% are singletons. Input material: blood. Receptors originate from a young woman with Graves' hyperthyroidism. Each CDR3 is given with its conserved first and last residue. Each record gives: clone size, D gene, J gene, V gene, CDR3 length, CDR3 DNA, CDR3 protein. A D gene is named only where the DNA matches it firmly. Clone size appears in some rows only: once, few, many, or a class for an expanded clone.

few,NA,TRBJ1-1,TRBV20-1,14,TGCAGTGCTAGAGAAGGAGGGCAGGGGCTGCCATCTTTCTTT,CSAREGGQGLPSFF
many,TRBD2,TRBJ2-7,TRBV27,16,TGTGCCAGCAGTTTCGGGGGAAAAGCGGGAGCGCGCGAGCAGTACTTC,CASSFGGKAGAREQYF
many,TRBD1,TRBJ2-7,TRBV11-2,15,TGTGCCAGCAGCCTCAGGGGGCGCGAAGGCTACGAGCAGTACTTC,CASSLRGREGYEQYF
many,NA,TRBJ2-5,TRBV5-5,14,TGTGCCAGCAGCTTGGAGCCCATCCAAGAGACCCAGTACTTC,CASSLEPIQETQYF
NA,TRBD1,TRBJ2-1,TRBV6-9,18,TGTGCCAGCAGTATTCGGGACAGCGCCTCGAGCTCCTACAATGAGCAGTTCTTC,CASSIRDSASSSYNEQFF
many,NA,TRBJ2-1,TRBV18,13,TGTGCCAGCTCAACGGGAATGGTGGATGAGCAGTTCTTC,CASSTGMVDEQFF
many,NA,TRBJ1-5,TRBV5-5,16,TGTGCCAGCAGCTTGGTTGCACCATGGGGCAATCAGCCCCAGCATTTT,CASSLVAPWGNQPQHF
NA,TRBD2,TRBJ2-7,TRBV9,16,TGTGCCAGCAGCGCTCAGGGGGGGACTAGCGGCTACGAGCAGTACTTC,CASSAQGGTSGYEQYF
NA,NA,TRBJ2-3,TRBV7-2,14,TGTGCCAGCGGACTGCGAGGTAGCACAGATACGCAGTATTTT,CASGLRGSTDTQYF
NA,TRBD1,TRBJ2-7,TRBV20-1,15,TGCAGTGCGAAGAGGCCCGGGACAGTTGCCTACGAGCAGTACTTC,CSAKRPGTVAYEQYF
NA,NA,TRBJ2-4,TRBV27,15,TGTGCCAGCAGCCGAAGTGTTTTAGCCAAAAACATTCAGTACTTC,CASSRSVLAKNIQYF
many,NA,TRBJ1-5,TRBV5-1,15,TGCGCCAGCAGCTTGGGTCTACCTGACGAGCAGCCCCAGCATTTT,CASSLGLPDEQPQHF
many,NA,TRBJ1-5,TRBV3-1,14,TGTGCCAGCGCCTCACGAGGGAACAATCAGCCCCAGCATTTT,CASASRGNNQPQHF
many,NA,TRBJ2-1,TRBV29-1,11,TGCAGCGTTGAATCTAGACATGAGCAGTTCTTC,CSVESRHEQFF
many,TRBD2,TRBJ2-5,TRBV11-2,15,TGTGCCAGCAGCTTACGCTCTAGCGGGATGGAGACCCAGTACTTC,CASSLRSSGMETQYF
NA,TRBD2,TRBJ2-3,TRBV7-8,18,TGTGCCAGCAGCTCCGGAGTAACTGTAGCGGGAGGGACAGATACGCAGTATTTT,CASSSGVTVAGGTDTQYF
many,TRBD2,TRBJ2-7,TRBV4-1,15,TGCGCCAGCAGCCAAGTTCGCGGGAGGTCCTACGAGCAGTACTTC,CASSQVRGRSYEQYF
NA,TRBD2,TRBJ2-2,TRBV5-6,15,TGTGCCACCATTAGCGGGAGCCTGAACACCGGGGAGCTGTTTTTT,CATISGSLNTGELFF
NA,TRBD1,TRBJ2-1,TRBV6-4,15,TGTGCCAGCAGTGACTCGGGGACAGATTATAATGAGCAGTTCTTC,CASSDSGTDYNEQFF
many,NA,TRBJ2-2,TRBV24-1,14,TGTGCCACTGAGAACAGGGCCAGAACCGGGGAGCTGTTTTTT,CATENRARTGELFF
few,TRBD2,TRBJ2-7,TRBV6-1,15,TGTGCCAGCAGACATGTAGCGGGACCCACAAGCGAGCAGTACTTC,CASRHVAGPTSEQYF
many,NA,TRBJ2-3,TRBV28,15,TGTGCCAGCAGTGGGGGAGCCGGGAGCACAGATACGCAGTATTTT,CASSGGAGSTDTQYF
NA,NA,TRBJ2-2,TRBV5-1,17,TGCGCCAGCAGCCACCTAACGGGACAATCGAACACCGGGGAGCTGTTTTTT,CASSHLTGQSNTGELFF
NA,NA,TRBJ2-7,TRBV11-2,20,TGTGCCAGCAGCTTAGGGCAGATAGCGTTTAGAGCTGGCGTATCCTACGAGCAGTACTTC,CASSLGQIAFRAGVSYEQYF
many,NA,TRBJ2-3,TRBV10-1,15,TGCGCCAGCAGCCCCGACAGGACTAGCACAGATACGCAGTATTTT,CASSPDRTSTDTQYF
few,TRBD2,TRBJ2-7,TRBV13,15,TGTGCCAGCAGCTTAGAAGGACTAGTAACCTACGAGCAGTACTTC,CASSLEGLVTYEQYF
NA,TRBD2,TRBJ2-3,TRBV7-2,17,TGTGCCAGCAGCTTAGCCAGGCCAGCGGGAGGGCAGGATACGCAGTATTTT,CASSLARPAGGQDTQYF
many,TRBD2,TRBJ2-1,TRBV20-1,17,TGCAGTGCTAGAGATCTTAAGCGGGAGGGACAGTACAATGAGCAGTTCTTC,CSARDLKREGQYNEQFF
many,NA,TRBJ2-2,TRBV11-2,15,TGTGCCAGCAGCTTAAGTCGGCAGAGCACCGGGGAGCTGTTTTTT,CASSLSRQSTGELFF
few,NA,TRBJ1-1,TRBV19,16,TGTGCCAGTAGGAGCGAACGTAGACAGATGAACACTGAAGCTTTCTTT,CASRSERRQMNTEAFF
many,NA,TRBJ2-7,TRBV12-3/TRBV12-4,15,TGTGCCAGCAGCCGACTGGGGGGCAGCTCCTACGAGCAGTACTTC,CASSRLGGSSYEQYF
few,NA,TRBJ1-5,TRBV10-3,13,TGTGCCATCAGTGTGGAGGACCATCAGCCCCAGCATTTT,CAISVEDHQPQHF
many,TRBD2,TRBJ2-1,TRBV7-2,15,TGTGCCAGCAGCTTGGCCCAGCGGGAGTCTGGCGAGCAGTTCTTC,CASSLAQRESGEQFF
many,NA,TRBJ2-7,TRBV2,13,TGTGCCAGCATGAGGGGCATTGGTTACGAGCAGTACTTC,CASMRGIGYEQYF
few,NA,TRBJ2-1,TRBV20-1,16,TGCAGTGCTAGGGACCCGTTAGCGACTAAACACAATGAGCAGTTCTTC,CSARDPLATKHNEQFF
many,TRBD2,TRBJ2-3,TRBV10-1,15,TGCGCCAGCAGTGAACTAGCGGGAGAGACAGATACGCAGTATTTT,CASSELAGETDTQYF
NA,NA,TRBJ2-7,TRBV9,14,TGTGCCAGCAGCTCCAGGGGAACTTCCGCCGAGCAGTACTTC,CASSSRGTSAEQYF
NA,NA,TRBJ2-3,TRBV11-2,13,TGTGCCAGCAGCCGGAGCCATACGGATACGCAGTATTTT,CASSRSHTDTQYF
many,TRBD1,TRBJ1-2,TRBV28,18,TGTGCCAGCATTCCCCACCAAAGACAGGGACATAATAACTATGGCTACACCTTC,CASIPHQRQGHNNYGYTF
many,NA,TRBJ1-4,TRBV3-1,15,TGTGCCAGCAGCCAAGTGGGGGGAGGTAATGAAAAACTGTTTTTT,CASSQVGGGNEKLFF
many,TRBD1,TRBJ2-7,TRBV28,16,TGTGCCAGCAGTTTACTCCCGGGACAGGGAAAGTACGAGCAGTACTTC,CASSLLPGQGKYEQYF
once,NA,TRBJ2-7,TRBV9,18,TGTGCCAGCAGCGTAGATTGGGTTGGGAGGACAGTGTCCTACGAGCAGTACTTC,CASSVDWVGRTVSYEQYF
few,NA,TRBJ1-1,TRBV5-1,14,TGCGCCAGCAGCTTGGGGGCAGTGAACACTGAAGCTTTCTTT,CASSLGAVNTEAFF
few,NA,TRBJ2-1,TRBV11-3,14,TGTGCCAGCAGCCCCGGGACGGGCCACAATGAGCAGTTCTTC,CASSPGTGHNEQFF
many,NA,TRBJ1-2,TRBV18,14,TGTGCCAGCTCACCCGGGATCGGTAACTATGGCTACACCTTC,CASSPGIGNYGYTF
NA,NA,TRBJ2-2,TRBV4-1,16,TGCGCCAGCAGCCAAATGGGGGGCCGGAACACCGGGGAGCTGTTTTTT,CASSQMGGRNTGELFF